This T cell receptor (beta chain) is from a study of radiation and T cells in renal cell carcinoma. Time point defined: blood 2 weeks post-SBRT. The treatment is: 15 Gy SBRT to primary tumor, nephrectomy 4 weeks later. Serial blood draws occurred at baseline and 2 and 4 weeks post-SBRT. General study findings and limits: Top tumor clonotypes rose in blood 2 weeks post-radiation, then contracted.

Profiled with immunoSEQ multiplex PCR; TCRdb holds only in-frame clones, not every one. The table shows some 120,000 clones, with around four fifths occurring only once. V gave up 0 bases and J gave up 9 bases; unmatched junction bases: 4. The germline V gene encodes CDR1 MRHNA and CDR2 SNTAGT. The CDR3 spans 14 residues. Note on this clone: Its antigen remains unidentified.

This receptor was obtained from a woman aged 55-75 years with renal cell carcinoma. The chain joins TRBV6-4 to TRBJ2-1; TRBD1 matches 8 bases. The specimen comprised blood, sampled from a patient whose treatment included radiotherapy and nephrectomy. As DNA, the CDR3 is TGTGCCAGCAGTGACTCGCGGACAGGGATTGAGCAGTTCTTC. Translation: CASSDSRTGIEQFF.